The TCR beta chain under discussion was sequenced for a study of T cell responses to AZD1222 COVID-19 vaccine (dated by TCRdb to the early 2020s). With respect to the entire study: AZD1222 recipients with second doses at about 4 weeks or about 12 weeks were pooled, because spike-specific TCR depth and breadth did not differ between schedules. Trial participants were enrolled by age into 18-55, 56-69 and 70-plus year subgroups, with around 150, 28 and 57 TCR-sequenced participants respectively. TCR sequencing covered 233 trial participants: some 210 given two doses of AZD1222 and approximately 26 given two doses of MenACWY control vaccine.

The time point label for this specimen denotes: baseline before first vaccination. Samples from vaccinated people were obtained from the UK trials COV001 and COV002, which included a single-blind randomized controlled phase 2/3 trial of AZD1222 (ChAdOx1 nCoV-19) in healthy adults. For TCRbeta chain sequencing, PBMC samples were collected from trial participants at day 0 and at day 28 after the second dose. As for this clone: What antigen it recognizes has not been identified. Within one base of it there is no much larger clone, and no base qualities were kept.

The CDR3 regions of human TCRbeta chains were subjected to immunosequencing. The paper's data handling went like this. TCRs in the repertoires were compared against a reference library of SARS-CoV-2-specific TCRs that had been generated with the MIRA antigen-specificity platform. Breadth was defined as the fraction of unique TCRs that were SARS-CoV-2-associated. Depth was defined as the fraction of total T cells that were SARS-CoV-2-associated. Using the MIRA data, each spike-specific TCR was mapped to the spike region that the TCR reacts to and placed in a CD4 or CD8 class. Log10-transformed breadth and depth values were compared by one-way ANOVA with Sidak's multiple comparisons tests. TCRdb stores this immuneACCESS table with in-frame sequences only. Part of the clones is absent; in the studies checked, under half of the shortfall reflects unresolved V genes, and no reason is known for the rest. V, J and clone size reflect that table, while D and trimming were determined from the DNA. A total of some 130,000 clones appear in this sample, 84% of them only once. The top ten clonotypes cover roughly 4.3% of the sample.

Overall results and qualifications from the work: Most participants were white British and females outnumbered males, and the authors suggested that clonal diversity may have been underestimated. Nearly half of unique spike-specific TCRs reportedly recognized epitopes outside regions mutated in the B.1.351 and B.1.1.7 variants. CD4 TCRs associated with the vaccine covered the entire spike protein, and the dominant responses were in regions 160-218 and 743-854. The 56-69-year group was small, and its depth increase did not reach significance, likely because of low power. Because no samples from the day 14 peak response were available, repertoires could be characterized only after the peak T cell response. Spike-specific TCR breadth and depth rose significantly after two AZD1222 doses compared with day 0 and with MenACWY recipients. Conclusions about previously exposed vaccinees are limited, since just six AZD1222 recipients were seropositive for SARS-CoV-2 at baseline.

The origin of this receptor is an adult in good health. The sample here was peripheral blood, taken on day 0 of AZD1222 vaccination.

The bases read TGTGCCAGCAGTCCAGGACATTTAATGAACACTGAAGCTTTCTTT. It is translated as CASSPGHLMNTEAFF. The rearranged chain carries TRBV28 and TRBJ1-1; the D gene is perhaps TRBD1, on 5 matching bases. Relative to germline, V is 5 bases shorter and J is 0 bases shorter, with 13 bases between their ends. CDR1 and CDR2 are drawn from the germline V gene: MDHEN, SYDVKM. The CDR3 measures 15 amino acids from cysteine to phenylalanine. This entry keeps only the CDR3 DNA: 45 bases, framed from base 1.